This is a list of T cell receptor beta chains from one sample in a study of T cell responses to AZD1222 COVID-19 vaccine. Profiled with immunoSEQ multiplex PCR; TCRdb holds only in-frame clones, not every one. The sample lists 120,000 or so clones; 90% to 95% were seen once. This specimen was peripheral blood, taken 28 days after the second AZD1222 dose. Receptors were obtained from an adult who received the AZD1222 COVID-19 vaccine. Both conserved end residues are part of each CDR3. A D gene is named only where the DNA matches it firmly. The size entry is marked missing in some rows and otherwise reads once, few, many or a size class.

d_gene: .
j_gene: TRBJ2-1
abundance: .
v_gene: TRBV4-3
len: 13
CDR3aa: CASSHRGPGEQFF
CDR3nt: TGCGCCAGCAGCCACCGGGGACCGGGTGAGCAGTTCTTC

d_gene: .
j_gene: TRBJ2-7
abundance: .
v_gene: TRBV7-9
len: 14
CDR3aa: CASSFFYGASEQYF
CDR3nt: TGTGCCAGCAGCTTTTTCTATGGGGCCTCCGAGCAGTACTTC

d_gene: .
j_gene: TRBJ1-6
abundance: .
v_gene: TRBV28
len: 16
CDR3aa: CASSLLHFQDNSPLHF
CDR3nt: TGTGCCAGCAGCCTACTCCACTTCCAGGATAATTCACCCCTCCACTTT

d_gene: TRBD1
j_gene: TRBJ1-1
abundance: .
v_gene: TRBV6-7
len: 14
CDR3aa: CASNSCTGESVAFF
CDR3nt: TGTGCCAGCAATTCATGCACAGGGGAATCTGTAGCTTTCTTT

d_gene: .
j_gene: TRBJ2-3
abundance: .
v_gene: TRBV7-2
len: 18
CDR3aa: CASQIGPQFPRGADTQYF
CDR3nt: TGTGCCAGCCAAATAGGCCCTCAGTTTCCGAGGGGGGCAGATACGCAGTATTTT

d_gene: .
j_gene: TRBJ1-1
abundance: .
v_gene: TRBV14
len: 15
CDR3aa: CASSQFGTENTEAFF
CDR3nt: TGTGCCAGCAGCCAATTCGGGACGGAGAACACTGAAGCTTTCTTT

d_gene: .
j_gene: TRBJ2-5
abundance: .
v_gene: TRBV5-1
len: 15
CDR3aa: CASSLSFGAQETQYF
CDR3nt: TGCGCCAGCAGCCTATCCTTTGGGGCCCAAGAGACCCAGTACTTC

d_gene: .
j_gene: TRBJ1-6
abundance: .
v_gene: TRBV5-1
len: 16
CDR3aa: CASSLLTGTNNSPLHF
CDR3nt: TGCGCCAGCAGCTTACTCACCGGGACAAATAATTCACCCCTCCACTTT

d_gene: .
j_gene: TRBJ2-1
abundance: .
v_gene: TRBV3-1/TRBV3-2
len: 13
CDR3aa: CASSSTDYNEQFF
CDR3nt: TGTGCCAGCAGCTCGACGGACTACAATGAGCAGTTCTTC

d_gene: .
j_gene: TRBJ2-1
abundance: .
v_gene: TRBV10-2
len: 12
CDR3aa: CASSESIHEQFF
CDR3nt: TGCGCCAGCAGTGAGTCGATCCATGAGCAGTTCTTC

d_gene: .
j_gene: TRBJ1-2
abundance: once
v_gene: TRBV6-5
len: 11
CDR3aa: CASGDYYGYTF
CDR3nt: TGTGCCAGCGGCGACTACTATGGCTACACCTTC

d_gene: TRBD2
j_gene: TRBJ2-1
abundance: .
v_gene: TRBV5-1
len: 18
CDR3aa: CASSLRASGETAYNEQFF
CDR3nt: TGCGCCAGCAGCTTGAGGGCTAGCGGGGAGACAGCCTACAATGAGCAGTTCTTC

d_gene: TRBD1
j_gene: TRBJ1-2
abundance: .
v_gene: TRBV7-2
len: 18
CDR3aa: CASSLMRTGTGVHYGYTF
CDR3nt: TGTGCCAGCAGCTTAATGCGGACCGGGACAGGGGTTCACTATGGCTACACCTTC

d_gene: TRBD1
j_gene: TRBJ1-6
abundance: .
v_gene: TRBV27
len: 20
CDR3aa: CASSLLRWGTDGAMSSPLHF
CDR3nt: TGTGCCAGCAGTTTATTGAGGTGGGGGACAGACGGGGCCATGAGTTCACCCCTCCACTTT

d_gene: .
j_gene: TRBJ2-7
abundance: .
v_gene: TRBV20-1
len: 11
CDR3aa: CSARDSYEQYF
CDR3nt: TGCAGTGCTAGAGATTCCTACGAGCAGTACTTC

d_gene: .
j_gene: TRBJ2-1
abundance: .
v_gene: TRBV7-8
len: 16
CDR3aa: CASSLIDGSRGNEQFF
CDR3nt: TGTGCCAGCAGCTTAATCGACGGCTCCCGGGGGAATGAGCAGTTCTTC

d_gene: TRBD1
j_gene: TRBJ1-5
abundance: .
v_gene: TRBV6-1
len: 18
CDR3aa: CASSEALPGQGANQPQHF
CDR3nt: TGTGCCAGCAGTGAAGCGCTTCCGGGACAGGGGGCCAATCAGCCCCAGCATTTT

d_gene: .
j_gene: TRBJ1-1
abundance: once
v_gene: TRBV6-5
len: 15
CDR3aa: CASSYSSRGDTEAFF
CDR3nt: TGTGCCAGCAGTTACTCGAGCCGCGGGGACACTGAAGCTTTCTTT

d_gene: .
j_gene: TRBJ2-7
abundance: .
v_gene: TRBV6-6
len: 14
CDR3aa: CASTRDGHSYEQYF
CDR3nt: TGTGCCAGCACCAGGGACGGACACTCCTACGAGCAGTACTTC

d_gene: TRBD1
j_gene: TRBJ1-3
abundance: .
v_gene: TRBV10-3
len: 12
CDR3aa: CAITGQGNTIYF
CDR3nt: TGTGCCATCACCGGACAGGGGAACACCATATATTTT

d_gene: .
j_gene: TRBJ1-1
abundance: once
v_gene: TRBV29-1
len: 15
CDR3aa: CSVDGSRQENTEAFF
CDR3nt: TGCAGCGTTGATGGTTCTCGGCAGGAGAACACTGAAGCTTTCTTT

d_gene: .
j_gene: TRBJ2-7
abundance: .
v_gene: TRBV7-9
len: 15
CDR3aa: CASSADVGVFYEQYF
CDR3nt: TGTGCCAGCAGCGCAGACGTGGGAGTATTCTACGAGCAGTACTTC

d_gene: .
j_gene: TRBJ1-1
abundance: .
v_gene: TRBV14
len: 14
CDR3aa: CASSQESGGTEAFF
CDR3nt: TGTGCCAGCAGCCAAGAATCCGGGGGCACTGAAGCTTTCTTT

d_gene: .
j_gene: TRBJ1-5
abundance: .
v_gene: TRBV18
len: 14
CDR3aa: CASSPPNRDQPQHF
CDR3nt: TGTGCCAGCTCACCACCGAATCGGGATCAGCCCCAGCATTTT

d_gene: .
j_gene: TRBJ1-3
abundance: .
v_gene: TRBV5-4
len: 14
CDR3aa: CASTQLGVGNTIYF
CDR3nt: TGTGCCAGCACCCAGTTGGGAGTTGGAAACACCATATATTTT

d_gene: .
j_gene: TRBJ2-7
abundance: .
v_gene: TRBV21-1
len: 17
CDR3aa: CASSKALSRGLHYEQYF
CDR3nt: TGTGCCAGCAGCAAAGCATTATCCAGGGGGCTGCACTACGAGCAGTACTTC

d_gene: .
j_gene: TRBJ1-2
abundance: .
v_gene: TRBV29-1
len: 12
CDR3aa: CSGLQGNYGYTF
CDR3nt: TGCAGCGGTTTACAGGGTAACTATGGCTACACCTTC

d_gene: .
j_gene: TRBJ1-2
abundance: once
v_gene: TRBV5-1
len: 13
CDR3aa: CASSPGTFYGYTF
CDR3nt: TGCGCCAGCAGTCCAGGGACATTCTATGGCTACACCTTC

d_gene: .
j_gene: TRBJ1-1
abundance: .
v_gene: TRBV19
len: 13
CDR3aa: CASQYPARHKAFF
CDR3nt: TGTGCCAGTCAGTATCCCGCAAGGCATAAAGCTTTCTTT

d_gene: .
j_gene: TRBJ1-1
abundance: .
v_gene: TRBV5-6
len: 14
CDR3aa: CASSLAGAGSEAFF
CDR3nt: TGTGCCAGCAGCTTGGCCGGAGCAGGGTCTGAAGCTTTCTTT

d_gene: TRBD1
j_gene: TRBJ2-4
abundance: .
v_gene: TRBV27
len: 18
CDR3aa: CASRATGGRELAKNIQYF
CDR3nt: TGTGCCAGCAGGGCGACAGGGGGTAGAGAATTAGCCAAAAACATTCAGTACTTC

d_gene: .
j_gene: TRBJ1-1
abundance: .
v_gene: TRBV5-8
len: 14
CDR3aa: CASSLPGRSTEAFF
CDR3nt: TGTGCCAGCAGCCTCCCAGGGAGGTCCACTGAAGCTTTCTTT

d_gene: .
j_gene: TRBJ2-3
abundance: .
v_gene: TRBV6-2/TRBV6-3
len: 15
CDR3aa: CASSKDRWGTDTQYF
CDR3nt: TGTGCCAGCAGTAAAGACAGGTGGGGCACAGATACGCAGTATTTT

d_gene: .
j_gene: TRBJ2-7
abundance: .
v_gene: TRBV3-1/TRBV3-2
len: 13
CDR3aa: CASSRLGSYEQYF
CDR3nt: TGTGCCAGCAGCCGCCTAGGGTCCTACGAGCAGTACTTC

d_gene: .
j_gene: TRBJ1-2
abundance: .
v_gene: TRBV28
len: 11
CDR3aa: CASWDLGGYTF
CDR3nt: TGTGCCAGCTGGGACCTTGGGGGCTACACCTTC

d_gene: TRBD1
j_gene: TRBJ1-2
abundance: .
v_gene: TRBV10-3
len: 16
CDR3aa: CAISESTGAVFYGYTF
CDR3nt: TGTGCCATCAGTGAGTCGACAGGGGCCGTATTCTATGGCTACACCTTC

d_gene: TRBD1
j_gene: TRBJ1-2
abundance: once
v_gene: TRBV10-3
len: 12
CDR3aa: CATRGFDYGYTF
CDR3nt: TGTGCCACCAGGGGGTTCGACTATGGCTACACCTTC

d_gene: TRBD2
j_gene: TRBJ2-5
abundance: .
v_gene: TRBV5-1
len: 16
CDR3aa: CASSLAGGAQGETQYF
CDR3nt: TGCGCCAGCAGCTTAGCCGGGGGGGCCCAGGGCGAGACCCAGTACTTC

d_gene: TRBD2
j_gene: TRBJ2-7
abundance: few
v_gene: TRBV5-1
len: 19
CDR3aa: CASSIGLAGGRRVPGEQYF
CDR3nt: TGCGCCAGCAGTATAGGACTAGCGGGAGGGAGGCGTGTTCCCGGCGAGCAGTACTTC

d_gene: TRBD2
j_gene: TRBJ2-1
abundance: .
v_gene: TRBV9
len: 23
CDR3aa: CASSVDIPLAGESPLGSYNEQFF
CDR3nt: TGTGCCAGCAGCGTAGACATCCCCCTAGCGGGAGAATCCCCTCTCGGGTCCTACAATGAGCAGTTCTTC

d_gene: TRBD1
j_gene: TRBJ2-7
abundance: .
v_gene: TRBV10-3
len: 13
CDR3aa: CAIRPGQGYEQYF
CDR3nt: TGTGCCATCAGACCGGGACAGGGCTACGAGCAGTACTTC

d_gene: .
j_gene: TRBJ2-7
abundance: .
v_gene: TRBV15
len: 14
CDR3aa: CATSRFPGSVEQYF
CDR3nt: TGTGCCACCAGCAGATTTCCGGGATCTGTCGAGCAGTACTTC

d_gene: .
j_gene: TRBJ2-6
abundance: .
v_gene: TRBV2
len: 20
CDR3aa: CASSEALRGYPGSGANVLTF
CDR3nt: TGTGCCAGCAGTGAAGCGCTTCGGGGGTACCCTGGCTCTGGGGCCAACGTCCTGACTTTC

d_gene: TRBD1
j_gene: TRBJ2-2
abundance: .
v_gene: TRBV5-1
len: 15
CDR3aa: CASSLDRVGTGELFF
CDR3nt: TGCGCCAGCAGCCTAGACAGGGTCGGTACCGGGGAGCTGTTTTTT

d_gene: .
j_gene: TRBJ1-2
abundance: .
v_gene: TRBV5-6
len: 15
CDR3aa: CASSFRQSINYGYTF
CDR3nt: TGTGCCAGCAGCTTTAGACAGTCTATTAACTATGGCTACACCTTC

d_gene: .
j_gene: TRBJ2-1
abundance: .
v_gene: TRBV7-8
len: 14
CDR3aa: CASSVRDGGNEQFF
CDR3nt: TGTGCCAGCAGCGTCCGGGACGGTGGCAATGAGCAGTTCTTC

d_gene: .
j_gene: TRBJ2-3
abundance: .
v_gene: TRBV11-2
len: 11
CDR3aa: CASSLGYTQYF
CDR3nt: TGTGCCAGCAGCTTGGGATATACGCAGTATTTT

d_gene: .
j_gene: TRBJ1-2
abundance: .
v_gene: TRBV11-2
len: 14
CDR3aa: CASSLVTGHYGYTF
CDR3nt: TGTGCCAGCAGCTTAGTAACCGGACACTATGGCTACACCTTC

d_gene: .
j_gene: TRBJ2-5
abundance: .
v_gene: TRBV7-2
len: 13
CDR3aa: CASTPGRGETQYF
CDR3nt: TGTGCCAGCACCCCCGGCAGGGGAGAGACCCAGTACTTC

d_gene: .
j_gene: TRBJ2-1
abundance: .
v_gene: TRBV30
len: 14
CDR3aa: CAWRVTTTKNEQFF
CDR3nt: TGTGCCTGGAGGGTTACTACTACTAAAAATGAGCAGTTCTTC

d_gene: .
j_gene: TRBJ1-1
abundance: .
v_gene: TRBV6-5
len: 14
CDR3aa: CASNWGTQATEAFF
CDR3nt: TGTGCCAGCAACTGGGGGACCCAGGCCACTGAAGCTTTCTTT

d_gene: TRBD1
j_gene: TRBJ2-4
abundance: .
v_gene: TRBV11-1
len: 14
CDR3aa: CASSLGTGGNIQYF
CDR3nt: TGTGCCAGCAGCTTAGGGACAGGGGGAAACATTCAGTACTTC